The source of this T cell receptor (beta chain) is a study of blood T cells in healthy people across ages. In its sample, this clonotype was seen a few times. A second PCR of roughly 7 to 11 cycles used a sample-barcoded 5' primer and a J-beta primer mix. TCRdb used MiXCR to reprocess the 5' RACE reads, holding one entry per CDR3 protein. This sample has about 1 million distinct CDR3 sequences, with under 30% found just once. CDR1 and CDR2 from the germline V gene are LGHNA and YNFKEQ. Trimming took off 0 bases at V and 10 bases at J, with 15 bases between the two ends. The CDR3 totals 14 residues. The data also belong to a second study, concerning T cells of mothers and their children.

The clonotype originates from a girl aged 2-10 years in good health. Sample: blood. The chain has TRBV4-2 and TRBJ1-1; unclear D gene. As DNA, the CDR3 is TGTGCCAGCAGCCAAGATGGACCCCCACCGATAGCTTTCTTT. Translating gives CASSQDGPPPIAFF.